These T cell receptor beta chains were read from a single sample in a study of blood T cell repertoires in COVID-19. Repertoires were generated with immunoSEQ multiplex PCR, while TCRdb's copy carries only in-frame clones and drops some. The sample holds some 150,000 clones, 70% to 85% seen once. Sequencing used peripheral blood. Source of these receptors: a human donor in a cohort sampled during active COVID-19. The CDR3 runs from the conserved cysteine through the conserved F or W. The D gene is left open where the match is weak. Size is omitted from some rows. Given values are once, few, many or a class for expanded clones.

cdr3_aa cdr3_nt clone_size v_call d_call j_call
CSASRTANQPQHF TGCAGTGCTAGTCGGACAGCTAATCAGCCCCAGCATTTT once TRBV20-1 NA TRBJ1-5
CASSLRGQSPLHF TGTGCCAGCAGTTTAAGGGGTCAATCACCCCTCCACTTT once TRBV12-3/TRBV12-4 NA TRBJ1-6
CASSVSGGAPDEQFF TGTGCCAGCAGCGTTAGCGGGGGGGCCCCCGATGAGCAGTTCTTC NA TRBV9 TRBD2 TRBJ2-1
CASSPAGLQETQYF TGTGCCAGCAGCCCGGCGGGGTTACAAGAGACCCAGTACTTC NA TRBV7-2 NA TRBJ2-5
CASRQSSYEQYF TGTGCCAGCAGACAGAGCTCCTACGAGCAGTACTTC NA TRBV25-1 NA TRBJ2-7
CASSESYGYTF TGCGCCAGCAGTGAATCTTATGGCTACACCTTC few TRBV10-2 NA TRBJ1-2
CASSSQTGASTDTQYF TGTGCCAGCAGCTCTCAGACAGGGGCTAGCACAGATACGCAGTATTTT once TRBV11-2 TRBD1 TRBJ2-3
CSAREKSEQYF TGCAGTGCTAGAGAGAAGAGCGAGCAGTACTTC NA TRBV20-1 NA TRBJ2-7
CASSLAGGPFGELFF TGTGCCAGCAGTTTAGCGGGGGGCCCCTTCGGGGAGCTGTTTTTT few TRBV27 TRBD2 TRBJ2-2
CATSREIVRNEQFF TGTGCCACCAGCAGAGAGATCGTGCGAAATGAGCAGTTCTTC NA TRBV15 NA TRBJ2-1
CASSSTGGYGYTF TGCGCCAGCAGCTCCACGGGCGGGTATGGCTACACCTTC few TRBV5-1 NA TRBJ1-2
CASSRAGGTYEQYF TGTGCCAGCAGCCGGGCAGGGGGGACCTACGAGCAGTACTTC NA TRBV14 NA TRBJ2-7
CASSSATQGNGQYF TGTGCCAGCAGCTCGGCCACCCAGGGTAACGGGCAGTACTTC NA TRBV5-5 NA TRBJ2-7
CASSVGESEKLFF TGTGCCAGCAGCGTAGGAGAAAGCGAAAAACTGTTTTTT NA TRBV9 NA TRBJ1-4
CASSPTSSGANVLTF TGTGCCAGCAGCCCCACAAGCTCTGGGGCCAACGTCCTGACTTTC NA TRBV7-3 NA TRBJ2-6
CVGEVRGQNYGYTF TGTGTCGGCGAGGTCAGGGGGCAAAACTATGGCTACACCTTC NA TRBV19 TRBD1 TRBJ1-2
CASSSRLSGGYNEQFF TGTGCCAGCAGCTCTCGACTAAGCGGGGGGTACAATGAGCAGTTCTTC NA TRBV7-9 TRBD2 TRBJ2-1
CASSLAGSAKNIQYF TGTGCCAGCAGCTTGGCGGGTTCGGCCAAAAACATTCAGTACTTC NA TRBV5-6 NA TRBJ2-4
CASSLFAGGEKLFF TGTGCCAGCAGTTTATTCGCAGGGGGCGAAAAACTGTTTTTT NA TRBV28 TRBD1 TRBJ1-4
CASTQVPNTEAFF TGTGCCAGTACCCAGGTCCCGAACACTGAAGCTTTCTTT NA TRBV19 NA TRBJ1-1
CASSLWPGAEEQYF TGTGCCAGCAGCTTGTGGCCAGGGGCGGAGGAGCAGTACTTC NA TRBV5-6 NA TRBJ2-7
CASSLARGGLTGELFF TGTGCCAGCAGCTTAGCGCGGGGGGGCCTCACCGGGGAGCTGTTTTTT NA TRBV7-2 TRBD2 TRBJ2-2